These T cell receptor beta chains were read from a single sample in a study of siplizumab effects on memory and regulatory T cells. Repertoires were generated with immunoSEQ multiplex PCR, while TCRdb's copy carries only in-frame clones and drops some. The table includes 57,000 or so clones, about 92% detected once. The sample comprised CD8+ T cells sorted from blood. Receptor source: a human donor in good health. Both conserved end residues are part of each CDR3. A D gene is named only where the DNA matches it firmly. Not every row has a clone size; where given, it reads once, few, many or a size class.

clone_size j_call d_call v_call cdr3_nt cdr3_aa
NA TRBJ2-3 NA TRBV19 TGTGCCGGGACTACAGATACGCAGTATTTT CAGTTDTQYF
NA TRBJ1-3 NA TRBV29-1 TGCAGCGTTGAACCCCCTTCTGGAAACACCATATATTTT CSVEPPSGNTIYF
NA TRBJ2-1 NA TRBV7-9 TGTGCCAGCAGCTTCCCGGCAGTCTCCTACAATGAGCAGTTCTTC CASSFPAVSYNEQFF
NA TRBJ2-7 NA TRBV28 TGTGCCAGCAGTTTATTGGGTCTAGCTGGCAACGAGCAGTACTTC CASSLLGLAGNEQYF
NA TRBJ2-1 NA TRBV7-9 TGTGCCAGCAGCTTAGGTGGGAGAACCTACAATGAGCAGTTCTTC CASSLGGRTYNEQFF
NA TRBJ1-5 NA TRBV6-1 TGTGCCAGCAGTGATGGCCAGGGCCGGTGGCCCCAGCATTTT CASSDGQGRWPQHF
once TRBJ2-5 NA TRBV5-1 TGCGCCAGCAGCTTAGGCTGGGCGGTAGAGACCCAGTACTTC CASSLGWAVETQYF
NA TRBJ2-7 NA TRBV7-9 TGTGCCAGCAGCCCATCGGCAGGAGGATTCGAGCAGTACTTC CASSPSAGGFEQYF
NA TRBJ2-1 TRBD2 TRBV27 TGTGCCAGCAGTTATGGAACGGGAGGCCCCAATGAGCAGTTCTTC CASSYGTGGPNEQFF
few TRBJ2-7 TRBD2 TRBV6-6 TGTGCCAGCACCGAAAGCGGGGCGCAGTACTTC CASTESGAQYF
NA TRBJ2-1 NA TRBV29-1 TGCAGCGTCAAAAACAATGAGCAGTTCTTC CSVKNNEQFF
NA TRBJ2-1 NA TRBV30 TGTGCCTACCAGTACAATGAGCAGTTCTTC CAYQYNEQFF
NA TRBJ1-2 TRBD1 TRBV27 TGTGCCAGCAGTGCCTCCGCTCGGGACAGGGGGGGATACACCTTC CASSASARDRGGYTF
NA TRBJ1-1 TRBD1 TRBV5-1 TGCGCCAGCAGCTTGCTTGGGACAGGGGATCCTGAAGCTTTCTTT CASSLLGTGDPEAFF
once TRBJ2-1 NA TRBV4-3 TGCGCCAGCAGCCAAACCGAGCGGAATGAGCAGTTCTTC CASSQTERNEQFF
NA TRBJ2-7 TRBD1 TRBV19 TGTGCCAGTAGTCCCTTGACAGGGGCATCCTACGAGCAGTACTTC CASSPLTGASYEQYF
once TRBJ1-4 NA TRBV7-9 TGTGCCAGCAGCCACCCCGTGGAGGATAATGAAAAACTGTTTTTT CASSHPVEDNEKLFF
NA TRBJ2-2 TRBD2 TRBV27 TGTGCCAGCAGTAGGATTCCGGGACTAGCGGGAACCGGGGAGCTGTTTTTT CASSRIPGLAGTGELFF
NA TRBJ2-3 TRBD2 TRBV5-1 TGCGCCAGCAGCCCGTTGACTAGCGGGACCACAGATACGCAGTATTTT CASSPLTSGTTDTQYF
NA TRBJ2-2 NA TRBV9 TGTGCCAGCAGCGGCACCGGGGAGCTGTTTTTT CASSGTGELFF
NA TRBJ2-7 TRBD1 TRBV11-2 TGTGCCAGCAGTCAGGCAGGGGGCGAGTCCGGGCAGTACTTC CASSQAGGESGQYF
NA TRBJ1-5 NA TRBV21-1 TGTGCCAGCAGCAAAGGCCGAGGAAATATTCAGCCCCAGCATTTT CASSKGRGNIQPQHF
NA TRBJ2-2 NA TRBV13 TGTGCCAGCCACGGGAGCATTGAGGGCGGGGAGCTGTTTTTT CASHGSIEGGELFF
few TRBJ2-7 NA TRBV27 TGTGCCAGCAGTTCAGGGGAGAACATTCCGCGGGGCGAGCAGTACTTC CASSSGENIPRGEQYF
few TRBJ2-7 TRBD1 TRBV2 TGTGCCAGTTTGGCAGGGGGTCATGAGCAGTACTTC CASLAGGHEQYF
NA TRBJ2-1 TRBD2 TRBV4-3 TGCGCCAGCAGCCAAGATAAGACTAGCGGGAGGAAGGACCCAATTTATGAGCAGTTCTTC CASSQDKTSGRKDPIYEQFF
NA TRBJ1-2 NA TRBV5-4 TGTGCCAGCAGCTTTTCTGCAGGCTCAGACTATGGCTACACCTTC CASSFSAGSDYGYTF
NA TRBJ1-1 NA TRBV10-3 TGTGCCATCCGAGAAGAAGGGAACACTGAAGCTTTCTTT CAIREEGNTEAFF
NA TRBJ2-3 NA TRBV11-1 TGTGCCAGCAGCTTAGCGGGGTCCGCGGATACGCAGTATTTT CASSLAGSADTQYF
NA TRBJ2-7 TRBD2 TRBV5-6 TGTGCCAGCCGCAAGGTTGGGGGGGAAACCTACGAGCAGTACTTC CASRKVGGETYEQYF
NA TRBJ2-3 NA TRBV15 TGTGCCACCAGCCCCCCTTTCAGCGGATCGGCAGATACGCAGTATTTT CATSPPFSGSADTQYF
NA TRBJ2-7 TRBD2 TRBV2 TGTGCCAGCAGTTGGAGCGGGAGGGGGCCCTACGAGCAGTACTTC CASSWSGRGPYEQYF
many TRBJ2-2 NA TRBV4-1 TGCGCCAGCAGCTGGGGCAGCACCGGGGAGCTGTTTTTT CASSWGSTGELFF
NA TRBJ2-1 NA TRBV5-8 TGTGCCAGCAGCATTGGACAGAGCGGAGATGAGCAGTTCTTC CASSIGQSGDEQFF
NA TRBJ2-5 NA TRBV10-2 TGCGCCAGCAGTGCCCTAGCTCTAAGCCCCGAGACCCAGTACTTC CASSALALSPETQYF
NA TRBJ2-7 NA TRBV27 TGTGCCAGCAGCTCCCCCTCCTACGAGCAGTACTTC CASSSPSYEQYF
NA TRBJ1-4 NA TRBV12-5 TGTGCTAGTGGTTTGGCAACCGACTCCGGGACTAATGAAAAACTGTTTTTT CASGLATDSGTNEKLFF
NA TRBJ1-2 NA TRBV6-5 TGTGCCAGCAGTCTTAGGTCCGCTAACTATGGCTACACCTTC CASSLRSANYGYTF
NA TRBJ2-7 TRBD1 TRBV9 TGTGCCAGCAGCCCGACCGGACAGGCCTCTCGTGAGCAGTACTTC CASSPTGQASREQYF
NA TRBJ1-2 NA TRBV30 TGTGCCTGGAGTGCGGACGGATATAGTGTCTATGGCTACACCTTC CAWSADGYSVYGYTF
NA TRBJ2-1 TRBD2 TRBV19 TGTGCCAGTAGTATGGAACTAGCGGCCAGTGAGCAGTTCTTC CASSMELAASEQFF
NA TRBJ1-1 NA TRBV19 TGTGCCAGTAGTATGGTCGGGATGAACACTGAAGCTTTCTTT CASSMVGMNTEAFF
NA TRBJ2-7 NA TRBV2 TGTGCCAGCACCGCGGCGACCTACGAGCAGTACTTC CASTAATYEQYF
NA TRBJ1-4 NA TRBV19 TGTGCCAGTAGTATAAGCAGAATAACTAATGAAAAACTGTTTTTT CASSISRITNEKLFF
NA TRBJ1-1 NA TRBV15 TGTGCCACCAGCACCGGCCATCCCCCGAACACTGAAGCTTTCTTT CATSTGHPPNTEAFF
NA TRBJ2-7 NA TRBV4-1 TGCGCCAGCAGCCAAGAACGTAACAGGCCCGAGCAGTACTTC CASSQERNRPEQYF
NA TRBJ2-1 TRBD2 TRBV5-6 TGTGCCAGCAGTCGGCCTAGCGGAGAAGTCTACAATGAGCAGTTCTTC CASSRPSGEVYNEQFF
NA TRBJ1-4 NA TRBV5-1 TGCGCCAGCAGAACCGGGACACTAGATGAAAAACTGTTTTTT CASRTGTLDEKLFF
NA TRBJ2-1 NA TRBV30 TGTGCCTGGAGCGCCCAGGGGGGAGCGGCCTATGTCAATGAGCAGTTCTTC CAWSAQGGAAYVNEQFF
NA TRBJ2-7 TRBD1 TRBV2 TGTGCCAGCAGTGACACAGGGGGAGGACCGATCGAGCAGTACTTC CASSDTGGGPIEQYF
once TRBJ2-5 NA TRBV27 TGTTCTTCAGCAGATCAGGGGCTGAGGGAGACCCAGTACTTC CSSADQGLRETQYF
NA TRBJ2-2 TRBD2 TRBV7-2 TGTGCCACCCACTTTAGCGGGAGAACCGGGGAGCTGTTTTTT CATHFSGRTGELFF
NA TRBJ2-1 TRBD2 TRBV19 TGTGCCAGTAAGGTTGGCGGTAGCGGGAGGGACAATGAGCAGTTCTTC CASKVGGSGRDNEQFF
NA TRBJ2-7 NA TRBV11-2 TGTGCCAGCAGCTTAGATCACAGGGAAACCTACGAGCAGTACTTC CASSLDHRETYEQYF
NA TRBJ2-3 NA TRBV7-3 TGTGCCAGCAGCTTGGACGCCCGGGAGACAGATACGCAGTATTTT CASSLDARETDTQYF